This T cell receptor beta chain was identified in a study of ipilimumab plus nivolumab after autologous stem cell transplantation. Whole-study context: DLBCL patients had primary refractory or relapsed disease.

Patients got ipilimumab 1 mg/kg beginning 14 to 28 days post-transplant. Method: immunoSEQ multiplex PCR; TCRdb's copy keeps in-frame clones and lacks some. The repertoire has about 16,000 clones, about 80% of them found once; the top ten carry around 23%. The CDR3 sequence is 15 residues long. Germline V gene data show CDR1 as GTSNPN and CDR2 as SVGIG (reference sequence). V was pared by 0 bases and J by 2 bases, with 11 bases between. Concerning this clone itself: The antigen remains unidentified.

Whole-study results and caveats: The authors say TCR, Treg and microbiome findings warrant further study.

The source is a male donor with diffuse large B-cell lymphoma. This chain connects TRBV30 to TRBJ2-1; D might be TRBD1 (7 bases). The material sequenced was PBMCs, taken in a trial of ipilimumab plus nivolumab as post-transplant consolidation. The CDR3 loop is CAWSVGGGAYNEQFF. The CDR3 DNA is TGTGCCTGGAGTGTAGGAGGGGGCGCCTACAATGAGCAGTTCTTC.